The sequence of this T cell receptor beta chain was determined in a study of Ad26.COV2.S vaccination and SARS-CoV-2 variants. Treatment given: roughly 19 received Ad26.COV2.S at low or high dose, single or two shots; 5 received placebo; per-sample allocation not given. Samples were taken on day 63 after the first vaccine or placebo injection. Cohort 1b enrolled adults aged 18-55 years in Boston. Overall study findings and caveats: Breadth and depth estimates from TCRs may understate total T cell responses. Reported post-vaccination CD8+ and CD4+ T cell responses to spike showed substantial breadth.

This clone appeared once. Its antigen is not known. Produced via immunoSEQ multiplex PCR; TCRdb's table is partial and in-frame only. The sample has approximately 420,000 clones; more than 85% are singletons. Specimen: peripheral blood, collected in a trial of Ad26.COV2.S vaccine versus placebo. The sequence derives from a person aged 18-65 years who received the Ad26.COV2.S COVID-19 vaccine or a placebo.

The DNA for the CDR3 is TGTGCCAGCAGCCTGGGCGGGGTTTTTAACAATCAGCCCCAGCATTTT. It translates to CASSLGGVFNNQPQHF. The chain joins TRBV7-2 to TRBJ1-5; D ambiguous. This CDR3 has 16 residues. Trimming pared 5 bases from V and 3 bases from J, leaving 17 bases between. CDR1 SGHTA and CDR2 FQGNSA come from the germline V gene.